Here is one T cell receptor (beta chain) with its context. The germline gene is not matched at one end of the junction; a read error may be the cause. The sample belongs to a study of blood T cell repertoires in COVID-19. Study-level background: The origin of the acute and convalescent COVID-19 samples was the United States, Italy and Spain. In each case, the material was cDNA or gDNA derived from T cells, B-cell-depleted T cells, or PBMCs.

Recovered participants had two consecutive negative NP/OP PCR tests, healthcare professional clearance, or symptom resolution. This table comes from immunoSEQ multiplex PCR, and its TCRdb copy is limited to in-frame clones, with some not included. The sample consists of 350,000 to 450,000 clones, around 92% of them appearing once. The CDR3 runs to 16 residues. CDR1 and CDR2 (germline): SGHRS, YFSETQ. The chain couples TRBV5-1 to TRBJ2-7, with D perhaps TRBD2 (6 bases). Sequenced input: PBMCs or T cells enriched from blood (not recorded which). The clonotype originates from a woman in her twenties or thirties who had recovered from COVID-19. CDR3 nucleotides: TGCGCCAGCAGATTGGTCGGCGGGACGGGCTCCTACGAGCAGTACTTC. Amino acid sequence: CASRLVGGTGSYEQYF. Combining the CDR3 with reference TRBV5-1 and TRBJ2-7 gives the whole variable domain KAGVTQTPRYLIKTRGQQVTLSCSPISGHRSVSWYQQTPGQGLQFLFEYFSETQRNKGNFPGRFSGRQFSNSRSEMNVSTLELGDSALYLCASRLVGGTGSYEQYFGPGTRLTVT.